The T cell receptor (beta chain) described here comes from a study of blood T cells in healthy people across ages. Broader study findings: Getting older went along with TCR beta diversity per million T cells dropping roughly linearly.

V was clipped by 5 bases and J by 4 bases; unmatched bases: 10. The CDR3 extends over 15 amino acids. Per the germline V gene, CDR1 is MNHEY and CDR2 is SMNVEV (reference sequence). A remark on this clonotype: Antigen: not known.

Together with a sample-barcoded 5' primer, a J-beta primer mix was included in a second PCR lasting about 7 to 11 cycles. From the 5' RACE reads, TCRdb called clonotypes with MiXCR, one entry per CDR3 protein. The sample includes 1.5 million to 1.9 million distinct CDR3 sequences, approximately 43% of them seen just once. The sequencing sample was made of blood. This chain joins TRBV27 and TRBJ1-1, with 7 bases matching TRBD1. The TCR comes from a woman younger than 30 in good health. The CDR3 loop reads CASSTGTVGFTEAFF. DNA for the CDR3: TGTGCCAGCAGTACGGGGACAGTTGGGTTCACTGAAGCTTTCTTT.